The 29 T cell receptor beta chains below all came from one sample that was sequenced in a study of PD-1 and CTLA-4 blockade in melanoma. Assay: immunoSEQ multiplex PCR; the TCRdb copy retains only in-frame clones and omits some. The table includes about 21,000 clones, about 87% detected once. Sample: CD8+ T cells from peripheral blood, taken before anti-PD-1 treatment. These receptors came from a human donor with melanoma.

The chain carries TRBV6-2 or TRBV6-3 and TRBJ1-4; D gene ambiguous. Germline V gene data show CDR1 as MNHEY and CDR2 as SVGEGT. V lost 2 bases, J lost 16 bases, and 17 bases lay in between. The CDR3 length is 13 residues. The CDR3 region has the DNA TGTGCCAGCAGTTACAGACCCGCCGAGCTAACGTTTTTT. It is translated as CASSYRPAELTFF.

The chain carries TRBV24-1 and TRBJ1-2, with D possibly being TRBD1 (5 bases). The germline V gene encodes CDR1 KGHDR and CDR2 SFDVKD. This CDR3 is 14 amino acids long. The V gene lost 9 bases and the J gene lost 7 bases, with 20 bases spanning the gap. In nucleotides, the CDR3 is TGTGCCACCTCGCCCGGGAGGGACCTTAGTGGCTACACCTTC. Translating gives CATSPGRDLSGYTF.

V is TRBV5-5 and J is TRBJ2-7; TRBD1 aligns across 8 bases. The CDR3 loop spans 15 amino acids. The ends lost 6 bases at V and 0 bases at J; junction bases unmatched: 8. Germline CDR1 reads SGHKS; CDR2 reads YYEKEE (reference sequence). The CDR3 is CASNLAGTGSYEQYF. CDR3 sequence (DNA): TGTGCCAGCAACCTAGCCGGGACAGGCTCCTACGAGCAGTACTTC.

This clone appeared a single time. V usage is TRBV6-2 or TRBV6-3 and J usage is TRBJ2-1; 13 bases are shared with TRBD2. Trimming at V came to 2 bases and at J to 4 bases, leaving 14 bases not matched to a gene. Looked up from germline, CDR1 is MNHEY and CDR2 is SVGEGT. This CDR3 has 20 residues. The CDR3 DNA follows: TGTGCCAGCAGTTACCGCGAAGGACTAGCGGGGGACCCATCATACAATGAGCAGTTCTTC. This gives the protein CASSYREGLAGDPSYNEQFF.

The rearrangement joins TRBV15 to TRBJ2-7, with D perhaps matching TRBD1 (5 bases). The CDR3 is 13 amino acids. Germline V gene data show CDR1 as LNHNV and CDR2 as YYDKDF (reference sequence). Trimming stripped 2 bases from V and 4 bases from J, with 9 bases between. CDR3 sequence reads: CATSRTTGYEQYF. CDR3 bases: TGTGCCACCAGCAGAACAACAGGATACGAGCAGTACTTC.

The chain combines TRBV7-3 with TRBJ2-1; D gene ambiguous. The CDR3 consists of 13 residues. Germline CDR1 and CDR2: SGHTA and FQGTGA. The germline V and J ends were trimmed by 5 bases and 7 bases, with 12 bases remaining between them. CDR3 region: CASSPFFGNEQFF. CDR3 DNA sequence: TGTGCCAGCAGCCCCTTCTTCGGGAATGAGCAGTTCTTC.

This clone was found once. The chain has TRBV7-3 and TRBJ2-5; D may match TRBD1 or TRBD2 (6 bases each). Germline CDR1 is SGHTA and CDR2 is FQGTGA. The germline V and J ends were trimmed by 3 bases and 3 bases, with 11 bases remaining between them. The CDR3 spans 14 residues. CDR3 nucleotide sequence: TGTGCCAGCAGCTTTGGGGGGCTAGAAGAGACCCAGTACTTC. Its protein product is CASSFGGLEETQYF.

The genes are TRBV4-3 and TRBJ2-3; 10 bases are a match to TRBD2. J gave up 1 base and V 0 bases, and 7 bases lay outside the gene matches. The CDR3 has 18 amino acids. Germline lookup yields CDR1 LGHNA and CDR2 YSLEER. Here the CDR3 DNA reads TGCGCCAGCAGCCAAGATACTCTAGCGGGGGCTGGCACAGATACGCAGTATTTT. It encodes CASSQDTLAGAGTDTQYF.

The V and J genes are TRBV5-4 and TRBJ1-4; unclear D gene. The V gene lost 6 bases and the J gene lost 5 bases, with 17 bases spanning the gap. The CDR3 sequence is 15 residues long. The V gene's germline CDR1 is SGHNT and CDR2 YYREEE (reference sequence). In DNA form, the CDR3 reads TGTGCCAGCACCAAAAACTCCGGGGTAAATGAAAAACTGTTTTTT. This encodes CASTKNSGVNEKLFF.

This chain joins TRBV23-1 and TRBJ1-1, with TRBD1 as a possible D gene (5 bases). TRBV23-1 is reported as an ORF; its role is uncertain. V was pared by 6 bases and J by 3 bases, with 11 bases between. This CDR3 spans 13 amino acids. CDR3 in amino acids: CASSPQGHTEAFF. The CDR3 DNA sequence: TGCGCCAGCAGCCCCCAGGGTCACACTGAAGCTTTCTTT.

The chain combines TRBV27 with TRBJ2-7, with 7 positions matching TRBD1. J lost 3 bases, V lost 8 bases, and 1 base had no gene match. The CDR3 spans 11 residues. Germline V lookup: CDR1 MNHEY, CDR2 SMNVEV (reference sequence). CDR3 in amino acids: CASGQVYEQYF. The DNA for the CDR3 is TGTGCCAGCGGACAGGTCTACGAGCAGTACTTC.

As concerns this clone: The sample carries other DNA sequences with the same CDR3. The chain uses TRBV10-3 and TRBJ1-1, with TRBD1 as a possible D gene (5 bases). This CDR3 spans 14 amino acids. The V end lost 0 bases, the J end lost 5 bases, and 10 bases lay between the germline ends. Germline assignment: CDR1 ENHRY and CDR2 SYGVKD. The CDR3 DNA reads TGTGCCATCAGTGAGTCTGGGGGTGGGACTGAAGCTTTCTTT. Translation: CAISESGGGTEAFF.

This clone appeared once. The chain joins TRBV3-1 (or the pseudogene TRBV3-2) to TRBJ1-5, with TRBD1 as a possible D gene (6 bases). Germline-derived CDR1 and CDR2 are LGHDT and YNNKEL (reference sequence). The CDR3 is 15 residues long. V was trimmed by 0 bases and J by 1 base, leaving 7 bases between them. The CDR3 DNA follows: TGTGCCAGCAGCCAAGATGGGGGCAGCAATCAGCCCCAGCATTTT. Protein: CASSQDGGSNQPQHF.

The chain joins TRBV12-3 or TRBV12-4 to TRBJ1-1; D unresolved. CDR3 length equals 12 residues. Trimming took off 3 bases at V and 0 bases at J, with 2 bases between the two ends. CDR3 protein: CASSFLNTEAFF. The DNA of the CDR3 is TGTGCCAGCAGTTTTCTGAACACTGAAGCTTTCTTT.

The CDR3 DNA sequence: TGTGCCAGCAGCTGGGGCACAGATACGCAGTATTTT. Protein product: CASSWGTDTQYF. J is TRBJ2-3 and V is TRBV27; D gene unclear. With 6 bases removed from V and 1 base from J, the gap between germline ends came to 5 bases. The germline gives CDR1 MNHEY, CDR2 SMNVEV (reference sequence). This CDR3 region has 12 residues.

The J gene is TRBJ1-2, the V gene TRBV4-1; D gene ambiguous. There are 15 residues in the CDR3. Looked up from germline, CDR1 is MGHRA and CDR2 is YSYEKL. V lost 5 bases and J lost 0, with 13 bases in between. The CDR3 bases are TGCGCCAGCAGCGCCGGCCCGCAAGCTAACTATGGCTACACCTTC. Its protein is CASSAGPQANYGYTF.

The J gene is TRBJ2-2, the V gene TRBV5-1; TRBD1 matches at 7 bases. The trim removed 7 bases at V and 2 bases at J, leaving 2 bases unmatched. Germline CDR1 SGHRS, CDR2 YFSETQ. CDR3 length: 13 residues. The CDR3 sequence is CASRQGNTGELFF. The CDR3 bases are TGCGCCAGCCGACAGGGCAACACCGGGGAGCTGTTTTTT. Drawing the rest from reference TRBV5-1 and TRBJ2-2, the complete variable domain is KAGVTQTPRYLIKTRGQQVTLSCSPISGHRSVSWYQQTPGQGLQFLFEYFSETQRNKGNFPGRFSGRQFSNSRSEMNVSTLELGDSALYLCASRQGNTGELFFGEGSRLTVL.

The V gene is TRBV24-1, the J gene TRBJ2-7; D not certain. V dropped 4 bases and J dropped 2 bases, with 11 bases sitting between them. This CDR3 is 14 amino acids long. Germline CDR1 and CDR2: KGHDR and SFDVKD. CDR3 DNA sequence: TGTGCCACCAGTGAGCTGCAACCTCCCTACGAGCAGTACTTC. The encoded protein is CATSELQPPYEQYF.

The chain links TRBV2 to TRBJ2-6, with unresolved D. V was pared by 10 bases and J by 3 bases, with 13 bases between. The CDR3 totals 14 residues. Germline values: CDR1 SNHLY, CDR2 FYNNEI. The CDR3 spells CANAKGRGANVLTF. The CDR3 coding sequence is TGTGCCAACGCCAAGGGCCGTGGGGCCAACGTCCTGACTTTC.

CDR3 amino acids: CASSGWGTGNTIYF. The CDR3 coding sequence is TGTGCCAGCAGTGGGTGGGGGACTGGAAACACCATATATTTT. V is TRBV28 and J is TRBJ1-3; TRBD1 might be the D (5 bases). Germline V gene data show CDR1 as MDHEN and CDR2 as SYDVKM. V shed 5 bases and J shed 2 bases, with 10 bases lying between them. The CDR3 is made up of 14 amino acids.

The V gene is TRBV19, the J gene TRBJ2-7; 11 nucleotides align to TRBD1. Germline V CDR1 and CDR2: LNHDA, SQIVND (reference sequence). CDR3 size: 14 residues. With V trimmed by 9 bases and J by 4 bases, 8 bases remained unmatched. The CDR3 sequence: CASEAGTGGYEQYF. CDR3 coding DNA: TGTGCCAGCGAAGCCGGGACAGGGGGGTACGAGCAGTACTTC.

The V and J genes are TRBV7-9 and TRBJ2-7; weak D call: TRBD1 (5 bases). Germline lookup yields CDR1 SEHNR and CDR2 FQNEAQ (reference sequence). The CDR3 spans 12 residues. V lost 4 bases to trimming and J lost 2 bases, with 6 bases between them. CDR3: CASSWGPYEQYF. The CDR3 nucleotides read TGTGCCAGCAGCTGGGGCCCCTACGAGCAGTACTTC.

This clone came up a few times. The chain links TRBV5-6 to TRBJ1-1; 7 bases agree with TRBD1. The CDR3 runs to 13 residues. J gave up 4 bases and V 3 bases, and 3 bases lay outside the gene matches. Germline-derived CDR1 and CDR2 are SGHDT and YYEEEE. The CDR3 sequence: CASSSTGSTEAFF. The DNA for the CDR3 is TGTGCCAGCAGCTCGACAGGGAGCACTGAAGCTTTCTTT.

Here the CDR3 DNA reads TGCGCCAGCAGCTCGGACACATATAATTCACCCCTCCACTTT. This translates into CASSSDTYNSPLHF. The V and J genes are TRBV5-1 and TRBJ1-6; D is perhaps TRBD1 (5 bases). Trimming removed 3 bases at V and 4 bases at J, with 8 bases between. Germline CDR1 and CDR2: SGHRS and YFSETQ. The CDR3 is made up of 14 amino acids.

The genes are TRBV3-1 (or the pseudogene TRBV3-2) and TRBJ1-5; the match to TRBD1 covers 10 bases. Per the germline V gene, CDR1 is LGHDT and CDR2 is YNNKEL (reference sequence). The CDR3 runs to 20 residues. V lost 2 bases, J lost 2 bases, and 15 bases stayed unmatched. CDR3 DNA sequence: TGTGCCAGCAGCCAAATCCCGGTGGGGACAGGGGATTGGGGCAATCAGCCCCAGCATTTT. Its translation is CASSQIPVGTGDWGNQPQHF.

This chain uses TRBV5-4 with TRBJ1-2, with D perhaps TRBD1 (5 bases). This CDR3 comprises 11 residues. Per the germline V gene, CDR1 is SGHNT and CDR2 is YYREEE (reference sequence). The germline V and J ends were trimmed by 9 bases and 6 bases, with 12 bases remaining between them. CDR3 sequence: CATQLGDGYTF. The CDR3 nucleotides read TGTGCCACCCAGTTGGGGGATGGCTACACCTTC.

This chain joins TRBV15 and TRBJ2-2, with D perhaps matching TRBD2 (5 bases). In germline, CDR1 is LNHNV, CDR2 YYDKDF (reference sequence). This CDR3 spans 18 amino acids. The germline V and J ends were trimmed by 2 bases and 0 bases, with 16 bases remaining between them. Here the CDR3 reads CATSRTLFEGTNTGELFF. DNA for the CDR3: TGTGCCACCAGCAGAACGCTCTTTGAGGGAACGAACACCGGGGAGCTGTTTTTT.

The DNA of the CDR3 is TGTGCCAGCAGCAAAGCGAACGGCAGGGGGAACACTGAAGCTTTCTTT. This gives the protein CASSKANGRGNTEAFF. The chain joins TRBV21-1 to TRBJ1-1; TRBD1 was called by the table and not checked on the DNA. TRBV21-1 is a listed pseudogene. The CDR3 covers 16 residues.

The rearrangement uses TRBV4-2 and TRBJ1-5; D unresolved. Per germline, CDR1 LGHNA and CDR2 YNFKEQ. This CDR3 region has 15 residues. V dropped 0 bases and J dropped 5 bases, with 11 bases sitting between them. In nucleotides, the CDR3 is TGTGCCAGCAGCCAAGAAACAACAGACGATCAGCCCCAGCATTTT. It translates to CASSQETTDDQPQHF.